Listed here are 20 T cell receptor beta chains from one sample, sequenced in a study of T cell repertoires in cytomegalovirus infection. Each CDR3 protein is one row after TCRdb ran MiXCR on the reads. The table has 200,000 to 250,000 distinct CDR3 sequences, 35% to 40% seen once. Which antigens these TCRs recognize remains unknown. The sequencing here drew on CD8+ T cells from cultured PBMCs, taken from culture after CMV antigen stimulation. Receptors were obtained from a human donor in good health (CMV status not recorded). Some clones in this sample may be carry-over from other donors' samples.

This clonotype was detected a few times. The CDR3 is CASSLALAGGWEQYF. CDR3 coding DNA: TGTGCCAGCAGCTTAGCTCTAGCGGGCGGTTGGGAGCAGTACTTC. The chain links TRBV11-2 to TRBJ2-7, with TRBD2 identical over 8 bases. The trim removed 1 base at V and 7 bases at J, leaving 9 bases unmatched. This CDR3 has 15 residues. CDR1 is SGHAT, CDR2 FQNNGV, per germline.

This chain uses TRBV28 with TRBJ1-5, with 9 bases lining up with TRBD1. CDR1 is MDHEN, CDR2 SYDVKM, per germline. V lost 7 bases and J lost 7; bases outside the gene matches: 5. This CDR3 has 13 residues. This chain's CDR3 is CASITGGTQPQHF. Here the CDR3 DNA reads TGTGCCAGCATCACAGGGGGCACACAGCCCCAGCATTTT. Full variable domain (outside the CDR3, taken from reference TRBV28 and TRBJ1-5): DVKVTQSSRYLVKRTGEKVFLECVQDMDHENMFWYRQDPGLGLRLIYFSYDVKMKEKGDIPEGYSVSREKKERFSLILESASTNQTSMYLCASITGGTQPQHFGDGTRLSIL.

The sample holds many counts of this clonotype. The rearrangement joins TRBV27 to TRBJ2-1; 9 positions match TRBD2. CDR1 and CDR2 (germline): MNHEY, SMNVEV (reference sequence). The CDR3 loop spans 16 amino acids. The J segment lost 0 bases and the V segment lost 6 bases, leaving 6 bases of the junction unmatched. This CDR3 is CASSHRRGGSYNEQFF. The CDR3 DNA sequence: TGTGCCAGCAGCCATCGGCGGGGGGGCTCCTACAATGAGCAGTTCTTC.

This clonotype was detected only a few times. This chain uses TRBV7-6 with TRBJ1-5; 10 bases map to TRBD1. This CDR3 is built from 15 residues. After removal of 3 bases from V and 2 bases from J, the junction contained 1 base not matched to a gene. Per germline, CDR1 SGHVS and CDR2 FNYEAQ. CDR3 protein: CASSFGTGGNQPQHF. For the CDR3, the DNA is TGTGCCAGCAGCTTTGGGACAGGGGGCAATCAGCCCCAGCATTTT.

The CDR3 coding sequence is TGTGCCAGCACCAAGGGCGTAGGGAATCAGCCCCAGCATTTT. Residues: CASTKGVGNQPQHF. The rearrangement uses TRBV7-6 and TRBJ1-5, with unresolved D. There are 14 residues in the CDR3. Germline assignment: CDR1 SGHVS and CDR2 FNYEAQ. The ends were cut back, 7 bases at V and 4 bases at J, with 14 bases in the middle. The whole variable domain, filled in from reference TRBV7-6 and TRBJ1-5, reads GAGVSQSPRYKVTKRGQDVALRCDPISGHVSLYWYRQALGQGPEFLTYFNYEAQQDKSGLPNDRFSAERPEGSISTLTIQRTEQRDSAMYRCASTKGVGNQPQHFGDGTRLSIL.

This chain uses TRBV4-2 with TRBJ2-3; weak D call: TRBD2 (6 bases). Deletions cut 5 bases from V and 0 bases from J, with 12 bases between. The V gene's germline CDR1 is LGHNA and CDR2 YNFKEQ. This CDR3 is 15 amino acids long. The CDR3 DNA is TGTGCCAGCAGCGTGGGACTGTCTAGCACAGATACGCAGTATTTT. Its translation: CASSVGLSSTDTQYF.

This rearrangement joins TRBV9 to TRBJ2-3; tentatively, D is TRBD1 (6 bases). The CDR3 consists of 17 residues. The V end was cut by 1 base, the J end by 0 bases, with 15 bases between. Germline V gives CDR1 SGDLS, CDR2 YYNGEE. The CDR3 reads CASSVRGTNPSTDTQYF. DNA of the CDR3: TGTGCCAGCAGCGTAAGAGGGACAAACCCTAGCACAGATACGCAGTATTTT.

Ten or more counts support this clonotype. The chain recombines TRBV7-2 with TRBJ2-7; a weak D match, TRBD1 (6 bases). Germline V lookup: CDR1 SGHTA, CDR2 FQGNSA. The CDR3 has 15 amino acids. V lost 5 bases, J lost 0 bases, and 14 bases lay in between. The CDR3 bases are TGTGCCAGCAGCACCCGGACAGCCCTCTCCTACGAGCAGTACTTC. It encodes CASSTRTALSYEQYF.

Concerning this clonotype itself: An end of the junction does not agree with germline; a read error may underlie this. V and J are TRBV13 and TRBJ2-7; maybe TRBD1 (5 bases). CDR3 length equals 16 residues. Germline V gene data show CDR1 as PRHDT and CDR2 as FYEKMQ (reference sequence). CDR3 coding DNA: TGCGCCAGCAGCTTTAGCCGTAGGGGCGGCTCCTACGAGCAGTACTTC. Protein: CASSFSRRGGSYEQYF.

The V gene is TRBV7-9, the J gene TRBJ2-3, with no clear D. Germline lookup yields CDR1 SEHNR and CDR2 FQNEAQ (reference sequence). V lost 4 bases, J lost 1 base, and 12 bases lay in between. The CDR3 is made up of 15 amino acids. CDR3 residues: CASSSTLWGTDTQYF. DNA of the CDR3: TGTGCCAGCAGCTCCACCCTGTGGGGCACAGATACGCAGTATTTT.

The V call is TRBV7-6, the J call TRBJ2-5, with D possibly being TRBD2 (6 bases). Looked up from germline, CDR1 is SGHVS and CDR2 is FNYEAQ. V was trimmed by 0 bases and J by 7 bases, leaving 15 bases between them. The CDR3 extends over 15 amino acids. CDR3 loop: CASSLADYPLTTQYF. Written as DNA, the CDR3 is TGTGCCAGCAGCTTAGCGGACTACCCTTTGACGACCCAGTACTTC. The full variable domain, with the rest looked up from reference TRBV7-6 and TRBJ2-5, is GAGVSQSPRYKVTKRGQDVALRCDPISGHVSLYWYRQALGQGPEFLTYFNYEAQQDKSGLPNDRFSAERPEGSISTLTIQRTEQRDSAMYRCASSLADYPLTTQYFGPGTRLLVL.

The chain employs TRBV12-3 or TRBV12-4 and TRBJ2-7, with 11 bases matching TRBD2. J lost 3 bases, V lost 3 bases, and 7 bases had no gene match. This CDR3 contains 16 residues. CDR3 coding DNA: TGTGCCAGCAGTTTTAGCGGGGGGGCTGGACGCTACGAGCAGTACTTC. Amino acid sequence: CASSFSGGAGRYEQYF.

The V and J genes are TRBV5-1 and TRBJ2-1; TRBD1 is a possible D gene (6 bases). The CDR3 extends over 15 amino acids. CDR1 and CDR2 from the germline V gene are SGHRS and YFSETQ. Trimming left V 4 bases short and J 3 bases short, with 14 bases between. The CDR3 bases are TGCGCCAGCAGCCTAAGGACAGTGGACTACAATGAGCAGTTCTTC. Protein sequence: CASSLRTVDYNEQFF.

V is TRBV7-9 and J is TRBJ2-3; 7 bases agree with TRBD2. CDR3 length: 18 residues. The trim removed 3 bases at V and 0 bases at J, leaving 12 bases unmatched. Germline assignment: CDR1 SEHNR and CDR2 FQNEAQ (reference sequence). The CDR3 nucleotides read TGTGCCAGCAGCTTTCGAGCGGGATCTATCTATAGCACAGATACGCAGTATTTT. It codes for CASSFRAGSIYSTDTQYF.

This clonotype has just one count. CDR3 sequence reads: CASGPSTGELFF. Written as DNA, the CDR3 is TGTGCTAGTGGTCCTTCCACCGGGGAGCTGTTTTTT. V is TRBV12-5 and J is TRBJ2-2; the D is unclear. From germline, CDR1 is LGHNT and CDR2 FRNRAP. There are 12 residues in the CDR3. V dropped 5 bases and J dropped 4 bases, with 5 bases sitting between them.

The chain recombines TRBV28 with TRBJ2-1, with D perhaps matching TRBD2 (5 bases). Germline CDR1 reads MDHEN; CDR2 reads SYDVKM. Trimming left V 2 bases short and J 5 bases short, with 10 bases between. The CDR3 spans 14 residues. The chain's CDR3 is CASSLMGENNEQFF. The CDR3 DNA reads TGTGCCAGCAGTTTAATGGGAGAAAACAATGAGCAGTTCTTC.

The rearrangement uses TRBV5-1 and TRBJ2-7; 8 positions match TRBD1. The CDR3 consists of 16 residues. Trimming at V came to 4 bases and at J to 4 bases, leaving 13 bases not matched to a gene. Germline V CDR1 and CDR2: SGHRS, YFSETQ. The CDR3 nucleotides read TGCGCCAGCAGCCCGCAGGGGGCCACAGGCGGGTACGAGCAGTACTTC. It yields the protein CASSPQGATGGYEQYF. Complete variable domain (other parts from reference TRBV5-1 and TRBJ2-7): KAGVTQTPRYLIKTRGQQVTLSCSPISGHRSVSWYQQTPGQGLQFLFEYFSETQRNKGNFPGRFSGRQFSNSRSEMNVSTLELGDSALYLCASSPQGATGGYEQYFGPGTRLTVT.

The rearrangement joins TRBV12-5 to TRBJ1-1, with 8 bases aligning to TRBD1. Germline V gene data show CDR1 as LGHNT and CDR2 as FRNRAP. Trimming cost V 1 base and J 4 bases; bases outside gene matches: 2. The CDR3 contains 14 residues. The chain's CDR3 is CASGLGRGLTEAFF. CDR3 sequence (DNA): TGTGCTAGTGGTTTGGGCAGGGGGCTCACTGAAGCTTTCTTT. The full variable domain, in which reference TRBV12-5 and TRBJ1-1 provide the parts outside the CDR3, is DARVTQTPRHKVTEMGQEVTMRCQPILGHNTVFWYRQTMMQGLELLAYFRNRAPLDDSGMPKDRFSAEMPDATLATLKIQPSEPRDSAVYFCASGLGRGLTEAFFGQGTRLTVV.

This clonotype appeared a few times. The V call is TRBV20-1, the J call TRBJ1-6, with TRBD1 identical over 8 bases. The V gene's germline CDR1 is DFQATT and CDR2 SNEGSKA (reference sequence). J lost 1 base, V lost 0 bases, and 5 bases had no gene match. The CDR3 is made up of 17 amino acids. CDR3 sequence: CSARDRQGWSYNSPLHF. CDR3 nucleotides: TGCAGTGCTAGAGATCGACAGGGGTGGTCCTATAATTCACCCCTCCACTTT.

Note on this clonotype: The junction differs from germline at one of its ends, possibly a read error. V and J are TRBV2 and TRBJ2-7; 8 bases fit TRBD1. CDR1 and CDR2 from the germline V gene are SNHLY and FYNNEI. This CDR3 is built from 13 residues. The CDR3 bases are TGTGCCGGCAGGACAGGGAGCTCCTACGAGCAGTACTTC. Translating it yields CAGRTGSSYEQYF.